The 5 T cell receptor beta chains below were found in one sample sequenced in a study of shared clonotypes between healthy human individuals. Clones were read by immunoSEQ multiplex PCR, and TCRdb kept only the in-frame ones, dropping some. The sample yields roughly 2,300,000 clones, about 90% seen once. Sequenced material: naive CD4+ T cells from PBMCs. As to subset: CD45RA+ positively selected. These receptors came from a man in his late teens or twenties in good health. Some clones in this sample may be carry-over from other donors' samples.

The J gene is TRBJ2-1, the V gene TRBV6-1; maybe TRBD2 (6 bases). This CDR3 spans 14 amino acids. The germline gives CDR1 MNHNS, CDR2 SASEGT. Trimming pared 6 bases from V and 2 bases from J, leaving 11 bases between. The CDR3 loop is CASRGEEPYNEQFF. CDR3 sequence (DNA): TGTGCCAGCAGGGGGGAGGAGCCCTACAATGAGCAGTTCTTC.

This clone was counted between two and nine times. The V and J genes are TRBV28 and TRBJ1-1; D is uncertain. Per the germline V gene, CDR1 is MDHEN and CDR2 is SYDVKM. The CDR3 sequence is 15 residues long. Trimming stripped 0 bases from V and 0 bases from J, with 8 bases between. The CDR3 loop is CASSLWQAMNTEAFF. CDR3 in DNA: TGTGCCAGCAGTTTATGGCAGGCCATGAACACTGAAGCTTTCTTT. The variable domain in full, completed from reference TRBV28 and TRBJ1-1, reads DVKVTQSSRYLVKRTGEKVFLECVQDMDHENMFWYRQDPGLGLRLIYFSYDVKMKEKGDIPEGYSVSREKKERFSLILESASTNQTSMYLCASSLWQAMNTEAFFGQGTRLTVV.

This chain joins TRBV29-1 and TRBJ1-6; D remains ambiguous. The CDR3 loop spans 12 amino acids. V lost 6 bases and J 14 bases, leaving 17 bases between the germline ends. CDR1 is SQVTM and CDR2 is ANQGSEA in the germline V gene. The CDR3 protein is CSVRHSSGALHF. The CDR3 DNA reads as TGCAGCGTGCGTCACTCCTCCGGGGCCCTCCACTTT.

The CDR3 loop is CATSPHRDRTGGEKLFF. The DNA of the CDR3 is TGTGCCACCAGCCCCCACCGCGATAGGACGGGCGGTGAAAAACTGTTTTTT. This chain links TRBV15 with TRBJ1-4; D is unresolved. V lost 5 bases and J 7 bases, leaving 23 bases between the germline ends. Per the germline V gene, CDR1 is LNHNV and CDR2 is YYDKDF (reference sequence). This CDR3 is 17 amino acids long. Together with reference TRBV15 and TRBJ1-4, the CDR3 gives the full variable domain: DAMVIQNPRYQVTQFGKPVTLSCSQTLNHNVMYWYQQKSSQAPKLLFHYYDKDFNNEADTPDNFQSRRPNTSFCFLDIRSPGLGDTAMYLCATSPHRDRTGGEKLFFGSGTQLSVL.

The chain links TRBV19 to TRBJ1-1, with D possibly TRBD1 on 5 matching bases. The CDR3 length is 14 residues. Germline CDR1 LNHDA, CDR2 SQIVND (reference sequence). Trimming pared 3 bases from V and 6 bases from J, leaving 14 bases between. The CDR3 loop reads CASSIRGGDSEAFF. CDR3 in DNA: TGTGCCAGTAGTATCCGGGGCGGTGATTCTGAAGCTTTCTTT.